This T cell receptor (beta chain) was sequenced during a study of blood T cell repertoires in COVID-19. Turning to this clone: This may be a read error, as it is one base from a much larger clone.

Assay: immunoSEQ multiplex PCR; the TCRdb copy retains only in-frame clones and omits some. The data contain fewer than 50,000 clones, approximately 70% of them singletons. The CDR3 sequence is 14 residues long. Germline trimming cut 2 bases from V and 4 bases from J; bases unmatched to any gene: 3. CDR1 and CDR2 (germline): SGHNT, YYREEE (reference sequence). Sequenced sample: peripheral blood. The source is an elderly man with acute or convalescent COVID-19. The chain uses TRBV5-4 and TRBJ2-7; 10 bases line up with TRBD2. In DNA form, the CDR3 reads TGTGCCAGCAGCTTAGCGGGAGGGCCATACGAGCAGTACTTC. Protein product: CASSLAGGPYEQYF.